This T cell receptor beta chain was captured in a study of T cell responses to AZD1222 COVID-19 vaccine. V lost 3 bases to trimming and J lost 0 bases, with 8 bases between them. Germline CDR1 SGHTA, CDR2 FQGNSA. The CDR3 has 14 amino acids. Sequencing was performed with immunoSEQ multiplex PCR; in TCRdb, only in-frame clones are kept and a portion is missing. The sample has about 190,000 clones, 80% to 95% seen once; the top ten hold 1% to 1.5%. The rearrangement uses TRBV7-2 and TRBJ1-1, with D perhaps matching TRBD1 (5 bases). Specimen: peripheral blood, collected on day 0 of AZD1222 vaccination. This clonotype was sampled from an adult in good health. CDR3 nucleotides: TGTGCCAGCAGCTTCTGGGGCTTGAACACTGAAGCTTTCTTT. It is translated as CASSFWGLNTEAFF.